Listed below are T cell receptor beta chains from one sample, sequenced in a study of T cells in Graves' hyperthyroidism and ophthalmopathy. In TCRdb, the multiplex PCR reads were re-called with MiXCR into one record per CDR3 protein. Found here are some 270,000 distinct CDR3 sequences, roughly 13% of them singletons; the top ten hold 7% to 9.5%. What was sequenced was blood. These receptors all come from a woman aged 40 to 50 with Graves' hyperthyroidism. The CDR3 runs from the conserved cysteine through the conserved F or W. The D gene is left open where the match is weak. Rows may omit the clone size; those that give it use once, few, many or a size class.

D gene | J gene | clone size | V gene | CDR3 protein | CDR3 DNA
TRBD2 | TRBJ2-1 | many | TRBV7-9 | CASSRLAGGGPGSYNEQFF | TGTGCCAGCAGCCGCCTAGCGGGAGGAGGCCCAGGCTCCTACAATGAGCAGTTCTTC
. | TRBJ1-1 | few | TRBV10-2 | CASRAWGKGTEAFF | TGCGCCAGCAGAGCGTGGGGCAAGGGGACTGAAGCTTTCTTT
TRBD2 | TRBJ2-7 | many | TRBV2 | CASGGTSGMWDEQYF | TGTGCCAGCGGCGGGACTAGCGGGATGTGGGACGAGCAGTACTTC
. | TRBJ1-2 | many | TRBV24-1 | CATSDLQGYGYTF | TGTGCCACCAGTGATTTACAGGGCTATGGCTACACCTTC
. | TRBJ2-7 | . | TRBV7-9 | CASSLDSLSSYEQYF | TGTGCCAGCAGCTTAGATAGTTTGAGCTCCTACGAGCAGTACTTC
TRBD1 | TRBJ2-1 | many | TRBV3-1 | CASTRQGVHEQFF | TGTGCCAGCACCCGACAGGGGGTCCATGAGCAGTTCTTC
TRBD2 | TRBJ2-1 | many | TRBV20-1 | CSARVRSGSYEQFF | TGCAGTGCTAGGGTACGGAGCGGGAGTTATGAGCAGTTCTTC
. | TRBJ2-7 | many | TRBV20-1 | CSARDREAVQSYEQYF | TGCAGTGCTAGAGATCGCGAGGCGGTACAATCCTACGAGCAGTACTTC
TRBD1 | TRBJ1-1 | few | TRBV18 | CASSATTGTGLNTEAFF | TGTGCCAGCTCAGCTACCACCGGGACAGGTCTGAACACTGAAGCTTTCTTT
TRBD1 | TRBJ2-7 | . | TRBV12-3/TRBV12-4 | CASSSEDRGLEQYF | TGTGCCAGCAGTTCCGAGGACAGGGGGCTCGAGCAGTACTTC
. | TRBJ2-5 | few | TRBV9 | CASSVESGQETQYF | TGTGCCAGCAGCGTAGAGTCGGGGCAAGAGACCCAGTACTTC
. | TRBJ2-3 | few | TRBV4-1 | CASSLLTGDTQYF | TGCGCCAGCAGCCTCCTAACCGGAGATACGCAGTATTTT
. | TRBJ1-6 | . | TRBV25-1 | CASSEYGGSYNSPLHF | TGTGCCAGCAGTGAATATGGGGGATCCTATAATTCACCCCTCCACTTT
. | TRBJ1-2 | . | TRBV20-1 | CSADSGGYTF | TGCAGTGCTGACTCAGGTGGCTACACCTTC
. | TRBJ2-2 | . | TRBV19 | CASRNVWEAGELFF | TGTGCCAGTAGAAACGTTTGGGAGGCCGGGGAGCTGTTTTTT
. | TRBJ1-2 | many | TRBV6-1 | CASSVKVIDGYTF | TGTGCCAGCAGCGTCAAGGTAATAGATGGCTACACCTTC
. | TRBJ1-3 | . | TRBV29-1 | CSVEPLSGNTIYF | TGCAGCGTTGAGCCTCTGTCTGGAAACACCATATATTTT
. | TRBJ1-6 | few | TRBV5-1 | CASSLEGLGDRTSPLHF | TGCGCCAGCAGCTTGGAGGGGCTGGGGGACCGAACTTCACCCCTCCACTTT
TRBD1 | TRBJ1-6 | . | TRBV20-1 | CSARDGTAHNSPLHF | TGCAGTGCTAGAGATGGGACAGCCCATAATTCACCCCTCCACTTT
. | TRBJ1-6 | many | TRBV11-3 | CASSQDRGNSPLHF | TGTGCCAGCAGCCAGGACAGAGGGAATTCACCCCTCCACTTT
. | TRBJ1-2 | many | TRBV7-2 | CASSLDSTVGRGASGYTF | TGTGCCAGCAGCTTAGATTCGACCGTGGGGCGAGGGGCTTCTGGCTACACCTTC
. | TRBJ2-7 | many | TRBV28 | CASSQPTPYEQYF | TGTGCCAGCAGCCAGCCGACCCCTTACGAGCAGTACTTC
. | TRBJ1-3 | many | TRBV6-5 | CASSYSTRDTIYF | TGTGCCAGCAGTTACTCAACACGGGACACCATATATTTT
TRBD1 | TRBJ2-5 | . | TRBV7-3 | CASSVTGGYQETQYF | TGTGCCAGCAGCGTCACAGGGGGCTACCAAGAGACCCAGTACTTC
. | TRBJ2-3 | many | TRBV11-3 | CASGVAASTDTQYF | TGTGCCAGCGGGGTAGCAGCTAGCACAGATACGCAGTATTTT
TRBD1 | TRBJ1-5 | . | TRBV2 | CASSGTGARQPQHF | TGTGCCAGCAGTGGGACAGGGGCCAGGCAGCCCCAGCATTTT
. | TRBJ2-2 | few | TRBV12-3/TRBV12-4 | CASSYPGANTGELFF | TGTGCCAGCAGTTACCCCGGGGCGAACACCGGGGAGCTGTTTTTT
TRBD1 | TRBJ1-6 | many | TRBV12-3/TRBV12-4 | CASSGDRRSPLHF | TGTGCCAGCAGTGGGGACAGGCGGTCACCCCTCCACTTT
TRBD1 | TRBJ2-1 | many | TRBV7-2 | CASSRGQGDNEQFF | TGTGCCAGCAGCCGTGGACAGGGAGACAATGAGCAGTTCTTC
. | TRBJ1-4 | many | TRBV27 | CASGQTNEKLFF | TGTGCCAGCGGCCAGACTAATGAAAAACTGTTTTTT
. | TRBJ2-5 | few | TRBV19 | CASRPTMTETQYF | TGTGCCAGTAGGCCTACTATGACAGAGACCCAGTACTTC
. | TRBJ2-7 | . | TRBV7-9 | CASSLAEGEQYF | TGTGCCAGCAGCTTAGCCGAAGGCGAGCAGTACTTC
TRBD1 | TRBJ1-2 | many | TRBV20-1 | CSAQQGARNYGYTF | TGCAGTGCTCAACAGGGGGCAAGGAACTATGGCTACACCTTC
. | TRBJ2-5 | . | TRBV19 | CASSIGGADIQETQYF | TGTGCCAGTAGTATAGGAGGCGCAGACATCCAAGAGACCCAGTACTTC
. | TRBJ1-1 | many | TRBV3-1 | CASSQEWANTEAFF | TGTGCCAGCAGCCAAGAGTGGGCGAACACTGAAGCTTTCTTT
TRBD2 | TRBJ2-7 | many | TRBV3-1 | CASTQREGSYEQYF | TGTGCCAGCACCCAAAGGGAGGGATCATACGAGCAGTACTTC
. | TRBJ2-3 | . | TRBV14 | CASSQFGDTQYF | TGTGCCAGCAGCCAATTTGGAGATACGCAGTATTTT